This TCR beta chain emerged from a study of blood T cells in healthy people across ages (dated by TCRdb to between 2014 and 2017). For the wider study: In model experiments, template switching captured roughly one uniquely barcoded TCR beta cDNA molecule for every two T cells. Using deep sequencing normalized with unique cDNA molecular identifiers, the study measured how TCR beta repertoire diversity changes with age. The donors were divided into four age groups: young (average 16 years), middle-aged (under 40), aged (about 60) and long-lived (82). To avoid experimental bias, donors of different ages were spread randomly across the sequencing lanes. Two additional independent replicas of 1 million unique cDNA reads from the same blood draw were analyzed for two donors (one aged 18 to 30 and one aged 80 or older). The paper as a whole reports these results and caveats: The percentage of naive T cells measured by flow cytometry correlated strongly with observed TCR beta diversity. Since profiling was done on bulk unsorted PBMCs, naive and antigen-experienced compartments could not be conclusively compared. Estimates of total diversity based on one million sequenced T cells were regarded as lower bounds and as underestimates. Compared with the aged group, the long-lived group had more naive CD4+ T cells, fewer expanded clones and increased TCR diversity, a pattern suggesting age selection. As age increased, observed TCR beta diversity per million T cells dropped in a roughly linear way, and a significant reduction was already evident by age 40. Because the CMV infection status of the donors was unknown, age-related changes in expanded clonotypes may potentially have been confounded.

Systemically healthy Caucasian individuals from Russia, around 39 in total and aged 6 to 90 years, were included as donors. Each donor gave roughly 9 milliliters of peripheral blood, drawn into EDTA-treated Vacutainer tubes. PBMCs were isolated by Ficoll-Paque density-gradient centrifugation, with at least 6 million obtained per sample. Trizol reagent was used to extract total RNA from PBMCs, with at least 6 micrograms per sample. For every donor, flow cytometry on a PBMC aliquot measured the percentage of naive CD45RAhigh/CD27high T cells. Library prep was done by 5' RACE. Sequencing was carried out with an Illumina HiSeq 2500. A second roughly 7 to 12 cycle PCR used a sample-barcoded 5' primer and a J-beta primer mix. A template-switch 5' adaptor carrying 12 random nucleotides introduced a unique molecular identifier onto each TCR beta cDNA molecule. Each sample yielded at least 3 million CDR3-containing paired-end reads. All of the RNA was converted into first-strand cDNA using the Mint cDNA synthesis kit, with a TRBC-specific oligonucleotide serving as the primer. Following uracil-DNA glycosylase treatment, a first 18-cycle PCR with universal primers M1SS and BC2_uni_R was performed on all cDNA. Concerning the study's data processing: Normalization of each sample was performed by random selection of 1 million high-quality reads, each carrying a distinct molecular identifier. Reads with shared molecular identifiers were discarded instead of being binned into consensus sequences. MiTCR, set to a Q25 quality threshold and the strictest error-elimination algorithm, was used for CDR3 identification, clonotype clustering and error correction. A nonparametric unseen species model with Euler transformation was used to estimate a lower bound on total TCR beta diversity. TCRdb took the public reads, trimmed them with fastp at Q25, ran MiXCR for clone calling and kept in-frame beta chains. Each entry merges the rows of one CDR3 protein and shows their most common DNA and genes. The V and J calls shown here were made by TCRdb, not taken from the authors' results. Across this sample there are some 1.1 million distinct CDR3 sequences, with roughly two fifths seen only once. Of the sample, about 12% is held by the ten largest clones.

Taken from cysteine to phenylalanine, the CDR3 has 15 residues. The CDR3 DNA has 45 bases and is translated from base 1. Ends trimmed: V by 8 bases, J by 0 bases; bases unmatched to a gene: 8. This clonotype showed up many times. Its antigen remains undetermined. Per-nucleotide qualities are absent, and no much larger clonotype sits a single base away. The TCR originated in a young man in good health. The chain is made from TRBV12-3 or TRBV12-4 and TRBJ2-5; a stretch of 8 junction bases matches TRBD1. The sample comprised blood. The CDR3 has the sequence CASRQGALYQETQYF. The DNA is as follows: TGTGCCAGCCGTCAGGGGGCCCTGTACCAAGAGACCCAGTACTTC.